These 18 T cell receptor beta chains were sequenced from one sample in a study of T cell changes during pregnancy in multiple sclerosis. The data were produced by immunoSEQ multiplex PCR, yet TCRdb's version contains in-frame clones alone and is incomplete. The table records more than 45,000 clones, around 92% of them present only once. Sequenced material: CD4+ T cells from peripheral blood mononuclear cells, taken in the second trimester of pregnancy. Every receptor here comes from a female donor in good health, enrolled as a control in a pregnancy study.

The genes are TRBV4-3 and TRBJ1-6; 12 bases line up with TRBD1. The CDR3 loop spans 16 amino acids. Germline lookup yields CDR1 LGHNA and CDR2 YSLEER. With 2 bases clipped from V and 10 bases from J, the junction kept 6 bases outside the gene matches. CDR3 loop: CASSQSEGTGGSPLHF. As DNA, the CDR3 is TGCGCCAGCAGCCAATCGGAGGGGACAGGGGGCTCACCCCTCCACTTT.

The V and J genes are TRBV27 and TRBJ1-2, with TRBD1 matching over 10 bases. With 2 bases clipped from V and 7 bases from J, the junction kept 10 bases outside the gene matches. Germline loops: CDR1 MNHEY, CDR2 SMNVEV (reference sequence). The CDR3 consists of 16 residues. CDR3 DNA: TGTGCCAGCAGTTTAACGAGACCGGGACAGGGGAGTGGCTACACCTTC. It codes for CASSLTRPGQGSGYTF.

This clone appeared a single time. The V and J genes are TRBV6-6 and TRBJ1-5, with 7 bases aligning to TRBD1. With V trimmed by 10 bases and J by 4 bases, 4 bases remained unmatched. This CDR3 is built from 12 residues. The germline CDR1 and CDR2 sequences are MNHNY and SVGAGI (reference sequence). The CDR3 DNA follows: TGTGCCACGGGACAGCTAAATCAGCCCCAGCATTTT. Encoded protein: CATGQLNQPQHF.

The gene calls are TRBV10-3 and TRBJ2-1; perhaps TRBD2 as D (8 bases). Looked up from germline, CDR1 is ENHRY and CDR2 is SYGVKD. V was clipped by 7 bases and J by 6 bases, with 28 bases between them. The CDR3 consists of 18 residues. Here the CDR3 DNA reads TGTGCCATCACTCAGGGGGGACTAGTCGCTACCCAGGTCAATGAGCAGTTCTTC. Protein sequence: CAITQGGLVATQVNEQFF.

The J gene is TRBJ2-1, the V gene TRBV5-1, with a tentative D call TRBD2 (6 bases). Germline V CDR1 and CDR2: SGHRS, YFSETQ. The germline V and J ends were trimmed by 4 bases and 0 bases, with 17 bases remaining between them. This CDR3 spans 17 amino acids. CDR3 in amino acids: CASSRGGVLSSYNEQFF. The CDR3 region has the DNA TGCGCCAGCAGCCGAGGAGGGGTTCTGAGCTCCTACAATGAGCAGTTCTTC.

The V gene is TRBV9, the J gene TRBJ2-1; 7 nucleotides line up with TRBD1. Trimming removed 0 bases from V and 2 bases from J; junction bases left unmatched: 8. Germline V gene data show CDR1 as SGDLS and CDR2 as YYNGEE. CDR3 length equals 17 residues. CDR3 sequence: CASSVGVRDRPYNEQFF. CDR3 nucleotides: TGTGCCAGCAGCGTAGGGGTTCGGGACAGACCCTACAATGAGCAGTTCTTC. The whole variable domain, filled in from reference TRBV9 and TRBJ2-1, reads DSGVTQTPKHLITATGQRVTLRCSPRSGDLSVYWYQQSLDQGLQFLIQYYNGEERAKGNILERFSAQQFPDLHSELNLSSLELGDSALYFCASSVGVRDRPYNEQFFGPGTRLTVL.

This chain uses TRBV10-3 with TRBJ2-7, with 10 bases that match TRBD1. After removal of 6 bases from V and 5 bases from J, the junction contained 4 bases not matched to a gene. The CDR3 totals 13 residues. Per the germline V gene, CDR1 is ENHRY and CDR2 is SYGVKD. The chain's CDR3 is CAIRGTGVDEQYF. DNA of the CDR3: TGTGCCATCAGAGGGACAGGGGTGGACGAGCAGTACTTC.

The J gene is TRBJ2-1, the V gene TRBV2; D ambiguous. CDR1 is SNHLY and CDR2 is FYNNEI in the germline V gene. The V and J ends lost 4 bases and 0 bases respectively, with 10 bases between them. CDR3 length: 15 amino acids. CDR3 nucleotide sequence: TGTGCCAGCAGTGGGGCCCTTTTCTCCTACAATGAGCAGTTCTTC. It codes for CASSGALFSYNEQFF.

This clone was counted between two and nine times. The V gene is TRBV29-1, the J gene TRBJ1-1, with D maybe TRBD1 (5 bases). The CDR3 loop spans 12 amino acids. V was cut by 4 bases and J by 10 bases, with 16 bases left in between. Germline CDR1 reads SQVTM; CDR2 reads ANQGSEA. DNA of the CDR3: TGCAGCGTTGTAGATCTCCGGCAGGGAGCTTTCTTT. It yields the protein CSVVDLRQGAFF.

This clone is a singleton in its sample. The rearrangement links TRBV19 to TRBJ1-2; possible D gene TRBD1, 5 bases. Trimming left V 8 bases short and J 0 bases short, with 16 bases between. CDR1 is LNHDA, CDR2 SQIVND, per germline (reference sequence). The CDR3 spans 15 residues. CDR3 sequence reads: CASSRGWGANYGYTF. The CDR3 coding sequence is TGTGCCAGTTCGCGTGGGTGGGGGGCTAACTATGGCTACACCTTC.

The gene calls are TRBV7-3 and TRBJ2-3; 15 bases are a match to TRBD2. The length of the CDR3 is 19 residues. The V and J ends lost 4 bases and 5 bases, in that order; junction bases with no gene match: 13. The germline gives CDR1 SGHTA, CDR2 FQGTGA. Written as DNA, the CDR3 is TGTGCCAGCAGCTCATCCGGGACTAGCGGGAGGCCTATCAAAGATACGCAGTATTTT. Translated: CASSSSGTSGRPIKDTQYF.

The V gene is TRBV5-8, the J gene TRBJ1-2; 8 nucleotides align to TRBD1. The germline CDR1 and CDR2 sequences are SGHTS and YDEGEE. The V and J ends lost 5 bases and 7 bases, in that order; junction bases with no gene match: 7. CDR3 length equals 13 residues. The CDR3 spells CASRSDRAGGYTF. CDR3 nucleotides: TGTGCCAGCAGATCGGACAGGGCTGGTGGCTACACCTTC.

The chain employs TRBV11-3 and TRBJ2-1, with TRBD2 as a possible D gene (6 bases). V gave up 0 bases and J gave up 10 bases, with 16 bases separating them. The CDR3 length is 15 residues. Germline V lookup: CDR1 SGHNT, CDR2 YENEEA. CDR3 sequence: CASSLEGLMTGEQFF. The CDR3 region has the DNA TGTGCCAGCAGCTTAGAGGGACTCATGACTGGGGAGCAGTTCTTC. Full variable domain (remainder filled in from reference TRBV11-3 and TRBJ2-1): EAGVVQSPRYKIIEKKQPVAFWCNPISGHNTLYWYLQNLGQGPELLIRYENEEAVDDSQLPKDRFSAERLKGVDSTLKIQPAELGDSAVYLCASSLEGLMTGEQFFGPGTRLTVL.

The chain's CDR3 is CTSSRERRQPQHF. The CDR3 DNA reads TGCACCAGCAGCCGGGAGAGGCGTCAGCCCCAGCATTTT. The chain links TRBV1 to TRBJ1-5. TRBV1 is shown as a pseudogene. This CDR3 is built from 13 residues.

The V and J genes are TRBV6-1 and TRBJ1-5, with a tentative D call TRBD1 (5 bases). V was trimmed by 9 bases and J by 7 bases, leaving 16 bases between them. CDR1 is MNHNS and CDR2 is SASEGT in the germline V gene. There are 13 residues in the CDR3. The CDR3 DNA reads TGTGCCAGTAGACTCAGGGATAACCAGCCCCAGCATTTT. Translation gives CASRLRDNQPQHF.

This rearrangement joins TRBV6-5 to TRBJ1-1; tentative D call: TRBD1 (6 bases). Trimming took off 11 bases at V and 6 bases at J, with 13 bases between the two ends. This CDR3 is 11 amino acids long. The germline CDR1 and CDR2 sequences are MNHEY and SVGAGI. The chain's CDR3 is CAAQGIAEAFF. The CDR3 DNA reads TGTGCCGCACAGGGCATTGCTGAAGCTTTCTTT.

This clone was seen a single time. The gene calls are TRBV9 and TRBJ2-5; TRBD2 matches at 10 bases. CDR1 and CDR2 from the germline V gene are SGDLS and YYNGEE. V lost 0 bases and J lost 3; bases outside the gene matches: 5. This CDR3 contains 16 residues. The CDR3 sequence is CASSVGPSGSEETQYF. In DNA, the CDR3 is TGTGCCAGCAGCGTAGGTCCTAGCGGGAGTGAAGAGACCCAGTACTTC.

The chain combines TRBV10-3 with TRBJ1-1; 7 nucleotides match TRBD1. Germline loops: CDR1 ENHRY, CDR2 SYGVKD. This CDR3 contains 15 residues. V trimming: 1 base; J trimming: 0 bases; junction bases outside the gene matches: 2. The chain's CDR3 is CAISELQGLNTEAFF. In nucleotides, the CDR3 is TGTGCCATCAGTGAGTTACAGGGGTTGAACACTGAAGCTTTCTTT.